The 32 T cell receptor beta chains below were found in one sample sequenced in a study of shared clonotypes between healthy human individuals. Method: immunoSEQ multiplex PCR; TCRdb's copy keeps in-frame clones and lacks some. Of about 580,000 clones in the sample, about 98% were seen once. Cells designated naive CD8 were CD45RO-negative and were positively selected for CCR7, with terminally differentiated effector memory CD45RA+ cells excluded. Sequencing was done on a sample of naive CD8+ T cells sorted from blood. All receptors come from a man aged 25 to 45 in good health.

This sequence joins TRBV5-1 and TRBJ2-7; D is possibly TRBD1 or TRBD2 (5 bases each). Germline values: CDR1 SGHRS, CDR2 YFSETQ. The CDR3 spans 15 residues. V lost 0 bases, J lost 6 bases, and 16 bases lay in between. CDR3 amino acids: CASSLAGPSGGEQYF. The CDR3 nucleotides read TGCGCCAGCAGCTTGGCCGGGCCTTCTGGGGGCGAGCAGTACTTC.

V usage is TRBV28 and J usage is TRBJ1-1, with D possibly TRBD1 on 5 matching bases. This CDR3 has 15 residues. The germline CDR1 and CDR2 sequences are MDHEN and SYDVKM. The V gene lost 6 bases and the J gene lost 3 bases, with 17 bases spanning the gap. This chain's CDR3 is CASSGDRGWHTEAFF. DNA for the CDR3: TGTGCCAGCAGCGGAGACAGAGGGTGGCACACTGAAGCTTTCTTT.

The J gene is TRBJ2-6, the V gene TRBV25-1, with D tentatively TRBD1 (6 bases). Germline V gives CDR1 MGHDK, CDR2 SYGVNS. CDR3 length: 17 residues. V lost 8 bases and J lost 2, with 19 bases in between. CDR3 DNA: TGTGCCAGCGGAGACAGGTCGTTAAGGCCTGGGGCCAACGTCCTGACTTTC. Protein product: CASGDRSLRPGANVLTF.

V and J are TRBV7-9 and TRBJ2-1, with D perhaps matching TRBD1 (7 bases). Germline values: CDR1 SEHNR, CDR2 FQNEAQ (reference sequence). CDR3 length: 15 residues. Trimming took 0 bases from V and 7 from J, leaving 13 bases between them. Here the CDR3 reads CASSLAGRGQNEQFF. The CDR3 bases are TGTGCCAGCAGCTTAGCCGGGCGGGGACAGAATGAGCAGTTCTTC.

The rearrangement links TRBV13 to TRBJ1-1; unclear D gene. The CDR3 covers 12 residues. V lost 5 bases, J lost 5 bases, and 9 bases lay in between. Germline V CDR1 and CDR2: PRHDT, FYEKMQ (reference sequence). The CDR3 DNA is TGTGCCAGCAGCCGCCAGCGAACTGAAGCTTTCTTT. This gives the protein CASSRQRTEAFF.

The gene calls are TRBV6-5 and TRBJ1-2; D is perhaps TRBD1 (5 bases). Germline V gene lookup returns CDR1 MNHEY and CDR2 SVGAGI. V lost 0 bases and J 6 bases, leaving 8 bases between the germline ends. There are 13 residues in the CDR3. DNA of the CDR3: TGTGCCAGCAGTTACTCTCGGGGGAATGGCTACACCTTC. It is translated as CASSYSRGNGYTF.

The rearrangement joins TRBV7-9 to TRBJ2-7, with 13 bases aligning to TRBD2. J lost 4 bases, V lost 5 bases, and 11 bases had no gene match. Germline V gene lookup returns CDR1 SEHNR and CDR2 FQNEAQ (reference sequence). CDR3 length: 17 amino acids. CDR3 sequence: CASSPHRRTSGSYEQYF. In DNA form, the CDR3 reads TGTGCCAGCAGCCCCCACCGCCGGACTAGCGGGAGTTACGAGCAGTACTTC. The full variable domain, rest sourced from reference TRBV7-9 and TRBJ2-7, is DTGVSQNPRHKITKRGQNVTFRCDPISEHNRLYWYRQTLGQGPEFLTYFQNEAQLEKSRLLSDRFSAERPKGSFSTLEIQRTEQGDSAMYLCASSPHRRTSGSYEQYFGPGTRLTVT.

The V gene is TRBV10-1, the J gene TRBJ2-1, with D uncertain. With 9 bases removed from V and 0 bases from J, the gap between germline ends came to 12 bases. This CDR3 spans 14 amino acids. Germline CDR1 reads WNHNN; CDR2 reads SYGVQD (reference sequence). CDR3 sequence: CARKGPSSYNEQFF. For the CDR3, the DNA is TGCGCCAGGAAAGGCCCAAGCTCCTACAATGAGCAGTTCTTC.

The chain links TRBV7-2 to TRBJ1-5, with a possible D match to TRBD1 (6 bases). This CDR3 region has 15 residues. CDR1 SGHTA and CDR2 FQGNSA come from the germline V gene. V was shortened by 5 bases and J by 6 bases, with 17 bases between the two germline ends. Here the CDR3 DNA reads TGTGCCAGCAGCCTTAATGGGGGGGGCTCTCAGCCCCAGCATTTT. Protein: CASSLNGGGSQPQHF.

V is TRBV7-9 and J is TRBJ1-3; 8 bases map to TRBD1. CDR1 and CDR2 (germline): SEHNR, FQNEAQ (reference sequence). V shed 5 bases, J shed 3 bases, and the junction held 6 bases outside the gene matches. The CDR3 is made up of 15 amino acids. Here the CDR3 reads CASSPDRAFGNTIYF. DNA of the CDR3: TGTGCCAGCAGCCCGGACAGGGCGTTTGGAAACACCATATATTTT. The whole variable domain, remainder taken from reference TRBV7-9 and TRBJ1-3, is DTGVSQNPRHKITKRGQNVTFRCDPISEHNRLYWYRQTLGQGPEFLTYFQNEAQLEKSRLLSDRFSAERPKGSFSTLEIQRTEQGDSAMYLCASSPDRAFGNTIYFGEGSWLTVV.

The chain joins TRBV7-9 to TRBJ2-5; D possibly matches TRBD1 or TRBD2 (5 bases each). Trimming removed 1 base from V and 5 bases from J, with 17 bases in between. CDR3 length: 16 amino acids. The germline CDR1 and CDR2 sequences are SEHNR and FQNEAQ (reference sequence). The DNA for the CDR3 is TGTGCCAGCAGCTTAGTCCTCGGGGCTGAATGGGAGACCCAGTACTTC. It codes for CASSLVLGAEWETQYF. Looking up the rest from reference TRBV7-9 and TRBJ2-5 gives the full variable domain: DTGVSQNPRHKITKRGQNVTFRCDPISEHNRLYWYRQTLGQGPEFLTYFQNEAQLEKSRLLSDRFSAERPKGSFSTLEIQRTEQGDSAMYLCASSLVLGAEWETQYFGPGTRLLVL.

The chain employs TRBV2 and TRBJ1-1; D is uncertain. The CDR3 loop spans 16 amino acids. CDR1 is SNHLY and CDR2 is FYNNEI in the germline V gene. V lost 1 base, J lost 3 bases, and 15 bases lay in between. Here the CDR3 reads CASSEGMRRRDTEAFF. In DNA, the CDR3 is TGTGCCAGCAGTGAAGGTATGAGACGGAGGGACACTGAAGCTTTCTTT. The whole variable domain, remainder taken from reference TRBV2 and TRBJ1-1, is EPEVTQTPSHQVTQMGQEVILRCVPISNHLYFYWYRQILGQKVEFLVSFYNNEISEKSEIFDDQFSVERPDGSNFTLKIRSTKLEDSAMYFCASSEGMRRRDTEAFFGQGTRLTVV.

The gene calls are TRBV6-1 and TRBJ2-2; D not resolved. Trimming removed 4 bases from V and 5 bases from J, with 8 bases in between. In germline, CDR1 is MNHNS, CDR2 SASEGT. The CDR3 contains 13 residues. The CDR3 reads CASSAGLTGELFF. CDR3 nucleotides: TGTGCCAGCAGTGCTGGCTTGACCGGGGAGCTGTTTTTT.

This clone has just one count. This rearrangement joins TRBV28 to TRBJ1-5; no definite D call. V was clipped by 8 bases and J by 0 bases, with 11 bases between them. Germline V gene sequence: CDR1 MDHEN, CDR2 SYDVKM. The CDR3 loop spans 14 amino acids. The CDR3 loop reads CASLGLNSNQPQHF. CDR3 sequence (DNA): TGTGCCAGCCTCGGACTGAATAGCAATCAGCCCCAGCATTTT.

The chain is built from TRBV2 and TRBJ1-4, with no clear D. Looked up from germline, CDR1 is SNHLY and CDR2 is FYNNEI. V was trimmed by 6 bases and J by 8 bases, leaving 4 bases between them. The CDR3 has 10 amino acids. The CDR3 nucleotides read TGTGCCAGCAGAAAAGAAAAACTGTTTTTT. Its translation: CASRKEKLFF.

The table lists this clone with a count of one. The chain employs TRBV11-2 and TRBJ2-3, with a weak D call TRBD2 (5 bases). Germline CDR1 reads SGHAT; CDR2 reads FQNNGV. CDR3 length: 15 amino acids. Trimming shortened V by 8 bases and J by 5 bases, and 20 bases separated the two germline ends. The CDR3 DNA is TGTGCCAGCCGTCGGACTTCAGCTAAAATAGATACGCAGTATTTT. As protein: CASRRTSAKIDTQYF.

With respect to this clone: This CDR3 is also generated by other DNA sequences in the sample. The gene calls are TRBV2 and TRBJ1-2; D perhaps matches TRBD1 (6 bases). The CDR3 consists of 12 residues. CDR1 SNHLY and CDR2 FYNNEI come from the germline V gene. Trimming left V 6 bases short and J 5 bases short, with 10 bases between. CDR3 in amino acids: CASRTGRYGYTF. Here the CDR3 DNA reads TGTGCCAGCAGGACAGGCCGGTATGGCTACACCTTC. Variable domain in full (rest from reference TRBV2 and TRBJ1-2): EPEVTQTPSHQVTQMGQEVILRCVPISNHLYFYWYRQILGQKVEFLVSFYNNEISEKSEIFDDQFSVERPDGSNFTLKIRSTKLEDSAMYFCASRTGRYGYTFGSGTRLTVV.

The chain joins TRBV14 to TRBJ2-1, with D unresolved. The CDR3 is 13 amino acids. V lost 5 bases and J lost 5, with 10 bases in between. Germline V gene lookup returns CDR1 SGHDN and CDR2 FVKESK. The CDR3 region is CASSEVQNNEQFF. The CDR3 region has the DNA TGTGCCAGCAGCGAAGTCCAGAACAATGAGCAGTTCTTC. Looking up the rest from reference TRBV14 and TRBJ2-1 gives the full variable domain: EAGVTQFPSHSVIEKGQTVTLRCDPISGHDNLYWYRRVMGKEIKFLLHFVKESKQDESGMPNNRFLAERTGGTYSTLKVQPAELEDSGVYFCASSEVQNNEQFFGPGTRLTVL.

The chain joins TRBV7-9 to TRBJ2-1; 11 bases line up with TRBD2. Per the germline V gene, CDR1 is SEHNR and CDR2 is FQNEAQ (reference sequence). V shed 8 bases, J shed 7 bases, and the junction held 7 bases outside the gene matches. The CDR3 covers 14 residues. The CDR3, as DNA: TGTGCCAGCGTGACTAGCGGGGCTGGAAATGAGCAGTTCTTC. This translates into CASVTSGAGNEQFF.

This rearrangement joins TRBV7-9 to TRBJ1-1; D gene unclear. The CDR3 totals 12 residues. The germline CDR1 and CDR2 sequences are SEHNR and FQNEAQ (reference sequence). V lost 4 bases and J 6 bases, leaving 9 bases between the germline ends. DNA of the CDR3: TGTGCCAGCAGCTCGGAGCGGCCTGAAGCTTTCTTT. This sequence encodes CASSSERPEAFF.

This rearrangement joins TRBV27 to TRBJ2-7, with unresolved D. Germline assignment: CDR1 MNHEY and CDR2 SMNVEV (reference sequence). V dropped 6 bases and J dropped 1 base, with 16 bases sitting between them. The CDR3 is 15 amino acids. The CDR3 DNA reads TGTGCCAGCAGCTTCCCACCGTTTCGGTCCTACGAGCAGTACTTC. Its translation is CASSFPPFRSYEQYF.

This rearrangement joins TRBV6-1 to TRBJ2-5, with D perhaps matching TRBD2 (7 bases). The CDR3 extends over 18 amino acids. Germline CDR1 is MNHNS and CDR2 is SASEGT. V was trimmed by 3 bases and J by 5 bases, leaving 25 bases between them. CDR3 in amino acids: CASSEDYPPGGPGETQYF. The DNA of the CDR3 is TGTGCCAGCAGTGAGGACTACCCACCGGGGGGCCCGGGGGAGACCCAGTACTTC.

The chain carries TRBV29-1 and TRBJ2-1, with D unclear. Germline CDR1 is SQVTM and CDR2 is ANQGSEA. There are 10 residues in the CDR3. The germline V and J ends were trimmed by 5 bases and 7 bases, with 6 bases remaining between them. The CDR3 region is CSVNLNEQFF. DNA for the CDR3: TGCAGCGTTAATTTGAATGAGCAGTTCTTC.

J is TRBJ2-1 and V is TRBV7-2; 8 nucleotides match TRBD1. CDR1 SGHTA and CDR2 FQGNSA come from the germline V gene. The trim removed 2 bases at V and 5 bases at J, leaving 8 bases unmatched. This CDR3 contains 16 residues. CDR3 nucleotides: TGTGCCAGCAGCTTAAATACAGGGGGTAAAGACAATGAGCAGTTCTTC. It is translated as CASSLNTGGKDNEQFF. The full variable domain, in which reference TRBV7-2 and TRBJ2-1 provide the parts outside the CDR3, is GAGVSQSPSNKVTEKGKDVELRCDPISGHTALYWYRQSLGQGLEFLIYFQGNSAPDKSGLPSDRFSAERTGGSVSTLTIQRTQQEDSAVYLCASSLNTGGKDNEQFFGPGTRLTVL.

The chain is built from TRBV28 and TRBJ2-7; no definite D call. Germline-derived CDR1 and CDR2 are MDHEN and SYDVKM. V was clipped by 1 base and J by 0 bases, with 7 bases between them. The CDR3 contains 14 residues. CDR3: CASSLYVGSYEQYF. CDR3 DNA sequence: TGTGCCAGCAGTTTATATGTTGGCTCCTACGAGCAGTACTTC.

The rearrangement uses TRBV11-2 and TRBJ1-5, with D unresolved. Germline V gene sequence: CDR1 SGHAT, CDR2 FQNNGV. There are 14 residues in the CDR3. Trimming left V 2 bases short and J 3 bases short, with 8 bases between. The CDR3 spells CASSLSHVNQPQHF. The CDR3 coding sequence is TGTGCCAGCAGCTTAAGTCATGTCAATCAGCCCCAGCATTTT.

The chain recombines TRBV13 with TRBJ2-1; TRBD1 matches 7 bases. CDR1 PRHDT and CDR2 FYEKMQ come from the germline V gene (reference sequence). This CDR3 has 15 residues. With 0 bases clipped from V and 4 bases from J, the junction kept 3 bases outside the gene matches. The CDR3 spells CASSLGGTVYNEQFF. In nucleotides, the CDR3 is TGTGCCAGCAGCTTAGGAGGGACAGTATACAATGAGCAGTTCTTC. Complete variable domain (other parts from reference TRBV13 and TRBJ2-1): AAGVIQSPRHLIKEKRETATLKCYPIPRHDTVYWYQQGPGQDPQFLISFYEKMQSDKGSIPDRFSAQQFSDYHSELNMSSLELGDSALYFCASSLGGTVYNEQFFGPGTRLTVL.

The chain has TRBV29-1 and TRBJ2-1; D gene ambiguous. Germline loops: CDR1 SQVTM, CDR2 ANQGSEA. Deletions cut 0 bases from V and 10 bases from J, with 7 bases between. This CDR3 has 11 residues. CDR3 in DNA: TGCAGCGTTGAAGATCCGGACGAGCAGTTCTTC. Its protein product is CSVEDPDEQFF.

The rearrangement links TRBV5-1 to TRBJ2-7; weak D call: TRBD2 (5 bases). V was trimmed by 1 base and J by 4 bases, leaving 12 bases between them. CDR1 is SGHRS and CDR2 is YFSETQ in the germline V gene. The CDR3 is 14 amino acids. CDR3 region: CASSLFGSEYEQYF. The CDR3, as DNA: TGCGCCAGCAGCTTGTTTGGGAGCGAATACGAGCAGTACTTC.

This clone was seen a single time. The J gene is TRBJ1-1, the V gene TRBV7-9; D unclear. Germline CDR1 and CDR2: SEHNR and FQNEAQ (reference sequence). The CDR3 consists of 13 residues. V lost 7 bases and J 1 base, leaving 10 bases between the germline ends. Written as DNA, the CDR3 is TGTGCCAGCAAGGCAAGATCGAACACTGAAGCTTTCTTT. This translates into CASKARSNTEAFF. The whole variable domain, remainder taken from reference TRBV7-9 and TRBJ1-1, is DTGVSQNPRHKITKRGQNVTFRCDPISEHNRLYWYRQTLGQGPEFLTYFQNEAQLEKSRLLSDRFSAERPKGSFSTLEIQRTEQGDSAMYLCASKARSNTEAFFGQGTRLTVV.

This rearrangement joins TRBV7-2 to TRBJ1-5; D is uncertain. The CDR3 is 15 amino acids. The germline CDR1 and CDR2 sequences are SGHTA and FQGNSA. Trimming took 4 bases from V and 3 from J, leaving 13 bases between them. The CDR3 DNA sequence: TGTGCCAGCAGCTATGCCCGAAACCTCAATCAGCCCCAGCATTTT. Translated: CASSYARNLNQPQHF.

The CDR3 here is CASSSPRALAGHPDTQYF. The CDR3 DNA is TGTGCCAGCAGCTCGCCCAGGGCCCTAGCGGGACATCCAGATACGCAGTATTTT. The chain couples TRBV11-3 to TRBJ2-3, with TRBD2 matching 9 bases. Germline trimming cut 4 bases from V and 4 bases from J; bases unmatched to any gene: 15. Germline CDR1 reads SGHNT; CDR2 reads YENEEA. The CDR3 has 18 residues.